Listed here are 27 T cell receptor beta chains from one sample, sequenced in a study of shared clonotypes between healthy human individuals. Clones were read by immunoSEQ multiplex PCR, and TCRdb kept only the in-frame ones, dropping some. The sample shows about 1,900,000 clones, just under 95% of them seen only once. Naive CD8 cells comprised CD45RO-negative, CCR7-positively selected cells, excluding terminally differentiated effector memory CD45RA+ cells. The specimen sequenced was naive CD8+ T cells sorted from blood. The origin of the receptors is a man younger than 35 in good health.

The chain recombines TRBV5-1 with TRBJ2-3, with 14 nucleotides matching TRBD2. After removal of 0 bases from V and 0 bases from J, the junction contained 6 bases not matched to a gene. Germline V CDR1 and CDR2: SGHRS, YFSETQ. The CDR3 sequence is 19 residues long. The CDR3 sequence is CASSLVPGLAGESTDTQYF. In DNA, the CDR3 is TGCGCCAGCAGCTTGGTCCCGGGACTAGCGGGAGAGAGCACAGATACGCAGTATTTT. The full variable domain, in which reference TRBV5-1 and TRBJ2-3 provide the parts outside the CDR3, is KAGVTQTPRYLIKTRGQQVTLSCSPISGHRSVSWYQQTPGQGLQFLFEYFSETQRNKGNFPGRFSGRQFSNSRSEMNVSTLELGDSALYLCASSLVPGLAGESTDTQYFGPGTRLTVL.

This chain uses TRBV11-2 with TRBJ2-7; a possible D gene is TRBD1 (5 bases). Trimming removed 0 bases at V and 2 bases at J, with 11 bases between. This CDR3 contains 15 residues. Germline V gene lookup returns CDR1 SGHAT and CDR2 FQNNGV. This CDR3 is CASSLEAGPAYEQYF. The DNA for the CDR3 is TGTGCCAGCAGCTTAGAAGCAGGGCCCGCCTACGAGCAGTACTTC.

The chain is built from TRBV7-9 and TRBJ2-7, with TRBD1 as a possible D gene (6 bases). This CDR3 is 16 amino acids long. Germline loops: CDR1 SEHNR, CDR2 FQNEAQ (reference sequence). Trimming took 5 bases from V and 1 from J, leaving 18 bases between them. The CDR3 DNA reads TGTGCCAGCAGCCCATCGACCGCAGGGGTATCCTACGAGCAGTACTTC. Its protein product is CASSPSTAGVSYEQYF. Together with reference TRBV7-9 and TRBJ2-7, the CDR3 gives the full variable domain: DTGVSQNPRHKITKRGQNVTFRCDPISEHNRLYWYRQTLGQGPEFLTYFQNEAQLEKSRLLSDRFSAERPKGSFSTLEIQRTEQGDSAMYLCASSPSTAGVSYEQYFGPGTRLTVT.

This chain links TRBV27 with TRBJ1-6; a possible D gene is TRBD1 (5 bases). Germline loops: CDR1 MNHEY, CDR2 SMNVEV (reference sequence). The length of the CDR3 is 14 residues. The V end lost 5 bases, the J end lost 7 bases, and 12 bases lay between the germline ends. The CDR3 bases are TGTGCCAGCAGTCCCTGGGGGGGGAATTCACCCCTCCACTTT. It codes for CASSPWGGNSPLHF.

The chain uses TRBV2 and TRBJ2-2; D may correspond to TRBD1 or TRBD2 (5 bases each). Trimming pared 8 bases from V and 3 bases from J, leaving 13 bases between. This CDR3 is 14 amino acids long. Germline loops: CDR1 SNHLY, CDR2 FYNNEI. CDR3 loop: CASFPGPHTGELFF. For the CDR3, the DNA is TGTGCCAGCTTTCCGGGGCCGCACACCGGGGAGCTGTTTTTT. Based on the CDR3 plus reference TRBV2 and TRBJ2-2, the full variable domain is EPEVTQTPSHQVTQMGQEVILRCVPISNHLYFYWYRQILGQKVEFLVSFYNNEISEKSEIFDDQFSVERPDGSNFTLKIRSTKLEDSAMYFCASFPGPHTGELFFGEGSRLTVL.

This chain joins TRBV14 and TRBJ2-7, with 9 bases fitting TRBD1. V dropped 5 bases and J dropped 4; count of bases not matched to a gene: 3. The CDR3 runs to 13 residues. Per germline, CDR1 SGHDN and CDR2 FVKESK. The CDR3 here is CASSEGQGYEQYF. CDR3 DNA sequence: TGTGCCAGCAGCGAAGGACAGGGGTACGAGCAGTACTTC.

The rearrangement links TRBV11-2 to TRBJ2-5; TRBD2 aligns across 8 bases. CDR3 length equals 18 residues. V trimming: 0 bases; J trimming: 4 bases; junction bases outside the gene matches: 13. Germline lookup yields CDR1 SGHAT and CDR2 FQNNGV. The CDR3 DNA reads as TGTGCCAGCAGCTTAGATCTGTCAAGCGGGAGAGCCTCAGAGACCCAGTACTTC. Its translation: CASSLDLSSGRASETQYF.

This clone was recorded once. V gene TRBV2 combines with J gene TRBJ2-7; 10 nucleotides line up with TRBD2. The CDR3 runs 14 residues. Germline trimming cut 5 bases from V and 3 bases from J; bases unmatched to any gene: 4. Germline V gene sequence: CDR1 SNHLY, CDR2 FYNNEI. The CDR3 is CASSSPSGSYEQYF. CDR3 DNA: TGTGCCAGCAGTTCGCCTAGCGGGAGCTACGAGCAGTACTTC.

The chain joins TRBV4-1 to TRBJ1-2; TRBD1 matches 7 bases. The V gene's germline CDR1 is MGHRA and CDR2 YSYEKL. J lost 1 base, V lost 1 base, and 18 bases had no gene match. The CDR3 sequence is 20 residues long. The CDR3 DNA follows: TGCGCCAGCAGCCAAGCCTACCCTCGGACAGGAAAGCCTTTTAACTATGGCTACACCTTC. This translates into CASSQAYPRTGKPFNYGYTF.

The rearrangement joins TRBV30 to TRBJ1-2, with 8 positions matching TRBD1. Germline lookup yields CDR1 GTSNPN and CDR2 SVGIG (reference sequence). V gave up 8 bases and J gave up 4 bases; unmatched junction bases: 12. The CDR3 has 14 amino acids. For the CDR3, the DNA is TGTGCCCAAGAGGGACAGGCCGTTGGCTATGGCTACACCTTC. Its protein product is CAQEGQAVGYGYTF.

The gene calls are TRBV5-4 and TRBJ1-1; 8 bases match TRBD1. Germline V gene data show CDR1 as SGHNT and CDR2 as YYREEE (reference sequence). J gave up 4 bases and V 7 bases, and 15 bases lay outside the gene matches. The CDR3 totals 16 residues. CDR3 nucleotide sequence: TGTGCCAGCCGGCCGTGGGGACAGGTGTCAGGCACTGAAGCTTTCTTT. Protein sequence: CASRPWGQVSGTEAFF.

V gene TRBV13 combines with J gene TRBJ2-7; maybe TRBD1 (7 bases). This CDR3 region has 15 residues. The germline CDR1 and CDR2 sequences are PRHDT and FYEKMQ (reference sequence). V dropped 5 bases and J dropped 0 bases, with 14 bases sitting between them. The CDR3 sequence: CASSLRGVSSYEQYF. As DNA, the CDR3 is TGTGCCAGCAGCCTCAGGGGGGTGAGCTCCTACGAGCAGTACTTC.

Turning to this clone: Other nucleotide sequences from this sample produce the same CDR3. The J gene is TRBJ2-5, the V gene TRBV29-1; 9 bases map to TRBD1. This CDR3 region has 13 residues. Trimming cost V 6 bases and J 4 bases; bases outside gene matches: 6. Germline lookup yields CDR1 SQVTM and CDR2 ANQGSEA. The CDR3 loop reads CSVVGQGGETQYF. The DNA for the CDR3 is TGCAGCGTGGTGGGACAGGGCGGAGAGACCCAGTACTTC. The full variable domain, its missing parts supplied by reference TRBV29-1 and TRBJ2-5, is SAVISQKPSRDICQRGTSLTIQCQVDSQVTMMFWYRQQPGQSLTLIATANQGSEATYESGFVIDKFPISRPNLTFSTLTVSNMSPEDSSIYLCSVVGQGGETQYFGPGTRLLVL.

The chain is built from TRBV5-6 and TRBJ1-5, with D perhaps TRBD1 (5 bases). The CDR3 covers 18 residues. In germline, CDR1 is SGHDT, CDR2 YYEEEE. The ends were cut back, 4 bases at V and 4 bases at J, with 24 bases in the middle. In nucleotides, the CDR3 is TGTGCCAGCAGCCAAAGGACATCAGGGCCAGGTTGGAATCAGCCCCAGCATTTT. This codes for CASSQRTSGPGWNQPQHF. Based on the CDR3 plus reference TRBV5-6 and TRBJ1-5, the full variable domain is DAGVTQSPTHLIKTRGQQVTLRCSPKSGHDTVSWYQQALGQGPQFIFQYYEEEERQRGNFPDRFSGHQFPNYSSELNVNALLLGDSALYLCASSQRTSGPGWNQPQHFGDGTRLSIL.

In regard to this clone: This CDR3 is also generated by other DNA sequences in the sample. The chain joins TRBV28 to TRBJ2-7; possibly TRBD1 for D (6 bases). Trimming took off 3 bases at V and 4 bases at J, with 13 bases between the two ends. CDR1 MDHEN and CDR2 SYDVKM come from the germline V gene. CDR3 length: 14 amino acids. Here the CDR3 DNA reads TGTGCCAGCAGTTTTCGTCTAGGGGGTTACGAGCAGTACTTC. Translating it yields CASSFRLGGYEQYF.

CDR3 nucleotides: TGTGCCAGCACTACCACTAGCGGCAAGAACACCGGGGAGCTGTTTTTT. It specifies CASTTTSGKNTGELFF. The V and J genes are TRBV5-4 and TRBJ2-2; 8 nucleotides line up with TRBD2. The CDR3 has 16 residues. Germline V gene lookup returns CDR1 SGHNT and CDR2 YYREEE (reference sequence). With 6 bases clipped from V and 1 base from J, the junction kept 8 bases outside the gene matches.

This chain connects TRBV5-8 to TRBJ2-2, with D hard to call. V lost 4 bases to trimming and J lost 4 bases, with 11 bases between them. The germline gives CDR1 SGHTS, CDR2 YDEGEE. This CDR3 contains 14 residues. Written as DNA, the CDR3 is TGTGCCAGCAGCCCTGAACTCGGCACCGGGGAGCTGTTTTTT. The encoded protein is CASSPELGTGELFF.

This chain uses TRBV4-1 with TRBJ2-7; no definite D call. Between the trimmed V and J ends, which lost 4 bases and 0 bases, there was a span of 13 bases. This CDR3 spans 15 amino acids. Germline V gene data show CDR1 as MGHRA and CDR2 as YSYEKL. The CDR3 nucleotides are TGCGCCAGCAGCCCCCTTATCTCCGTCTCCTACGAGCAGTACTTC. As protein: CASSPLISVSYEQYF.

The chain joins TRBV27 to TRBJ1-1; possible D gene TRBD1, 5 bases. The CDR3 sequence is 13 residues long. In germline, CDR1 is MNHEY, CDR2 SMNVEV (reference sequence). V lost 6 bases to trimming and J lost 8 bases, with 16 bases between them. CDR3: CASRPEGWGEAFF. The CDR3 DNA is TGTGCCAGCAGGCCCGAGGGGTGGGGGGAAGCTTTCTTT.

As for this clone: Other DNA sequences in the same sample also yield this CDR3. The chain uses TRBV28 and TRBJ2-6, with D possibly called TRBD1 or TRBD2 (6 bases each). The CDR3 has 15 residues. V was cut by 6 bases and J by 4 bases, with 13 bases left in between. In germline, CDR1 is MDHEN, CDR2 SYDVKM. CDR3 sequence: CASSLRGPGANVLTF. The CDR3 bases are TGTGCCAGCAGCCTCCGGGGGCCGGGGGCCAACGTCCTGACTTTC.

This clone appeared a single time. J is TRBJ1-5 and V is TRBV5-8, with D possibly being TRBD1 (5 bases). The CDR3 consists of 13 residues. Germline assignment: CDR1 SGHTS and CDR2 YDEGEE. The V gene lost 7 bases and the J gene lost 3 bases, with 11 bases spanning the gap. CDR3 sequence reads: CASGWGNNQPQHF. DNA of the CDR3: TGTGCCAGCGGCTGGGGGAACAATCAGCCCCAGCATTTT. Combining the CDR3 with reference TRBV5-8 and TRBJ1-5 gives the whole variable domain EAGVTQSPTHLIKTRGQQATLRCSPISGHTSVYWYQQALGLGLQFLLWYDEGEERNRGNFPPRFSGRQFPNYSSELNVNALELEDSALYLCASGWGNNQPQHFGDGTRLSIL.

The V gene is TRBV6-1, the J gene TRBJ2-7; possible D gene TRBD1, 5 bases. Trimming pared 7 bases from V and 0 bases from J, leaving 13 bases between. The CDR3 is made up of 14 amino acids. Germline V gene sequence: CDR1 MNHNS, CDR2 SASEGT. The CDR3 loop reads CASTDSLPSYEQYF. The CDR3 region has the DNA TGTGCCAGCACTGACAGTTTGCCCTCCTACGAGCAGTACTTC.

The CDR3 DNA follows: TGTGCCAGCAGCTTAGTTGCGGGACCCAACTACGAGCAGTACTTC. Amino acids: CASSLVAGPNYEQYF. The chain employs TRBV7-8 and TRBJ2-7; TRBD2 is a possible D gene (6 bases). Germline CDR1 SGHVS, CDR2 FQNEAQ. V gave up 1 base and J gave up 3 bases, with 13 bases separating them. The CDR3 runs 15 residues.

The chain has TRBV30 and TRBJ2-2, with 9 bases aligning to TRBD1. CDR1 is GTSNPN, CDR2 SVGIG, per germline (reference sequence). Trimming removed 5 bases from V and 5 bases from J; junction bases left unmatched: 3. The CDR3 extends over 13 amino acids. In DNA form, the CDR3 reads TGTGCCTGGGGGACAGGGACTACCGGGGAGCTGTTTTTT. Translating it yields CAWGTGTTGELFF.

The J gene is TRBJ1-1, the V gene TRBV10-2; no firm D call. CDR1 and CDR2 from the germline V gene are WSHSY and SAAADI. The CDR3 loop spans 15 amino acids. Trimming took 0 bases from V and 0 from J, leaving 8 bases between them. CDR3 nucleotides: TGCGCCAGCAGTGAGTCTCCTAGATTGAACACTGAAGCTTTCTTT. Encoded protein: CASSESPRLNTEAFF.

In the case of this clone: Other DNA sequences in this sample translate to the same CDR3. The chain couples TRBV29-1 to TRBJ2-7; 7 nucleotides agree with TRBD2. The V segment lost 5 bases and the J segment 2 bases; nucleotides outside the gene matches: 3. In germline, CDR1 is SQVTM, CDR2 ANQGSEA. The CDR3 runs to 12 residues. The chain's CDR3 is CSVWGGTYEQYF. Here the CDR3 DNA reads TGCAGCGTTTGGGGGGGTACCTACGAGCAGTACTTC.

This rearrangement joins TRBV5-8 to TRBJ2-7; possible D gene TRBD2, 6 bases. The CDR3 extends over 14 amino acids. The germline gives CDR1 SGHTS, CDR2 YDEGEE. V was trimmed by 0 bases and J by 7 bases, leaving 14 bases between them. In nucleotides, the CDR3 is TGTGCCAGCAGCTTGGGACCACTGGGGAGGGAGCAGTACTTC. It codes for CASSLGPLGREQYF.